In its sample, the clone carrying this T cell receptor (beta chain) was seen a few times. What it binds is not known. The donors comprised healthy bone marrow donors. With 6 bases removed from V and 4 bases from J, the gap between germline ends came to 7 bases. This CDR3 is built from 11 residues. Germline values: CDR1 SGHAT, CDR2 FQNNGV. Primers for the PCR totalled 60 Vbeta and 13 Jbeta. The method was immunoSEQ multiplex PCR; TCRdb's version includes in-frame clones alone and lacks a portion of them. The sample lists about 110,000 clones; 10% to 15% were seen once. The sample is drawn from a study of cytomegalovirus exposure and HLA in healthy donors. Study results and caveats: Cytomegalovirus status was reportedly diagnosed by the classifier with high specificity and sensitivity.

Source material: PBMCs. This chain connects TRBV11-2 to TRBJ2-7; no reliable D call. The source of this sequence is a man aged 40-55 years in good health and CMV-seropositive. Here the CDR3 reads CASRTVYEQYF. In DNA form, the CDR3 reads TGTGCCAGCAGAACAGTATACGAGCAGTACTTC.